These T cell receptor beta chains were read from a single sample in a study of shared clonotypes between healthy human individuals. Only in-frame clones appear in the TCRdb table, and some are missing; sequencing was by immunoSEQ multiplex PCR. Of about 480,000 clones in the sample, about three quarters were seen once. The sequencing input was PBMCs. The receptors come from a woman aged 35 to 49 in good health. Some clones in this sample may be carry-over from other donors' samples. CDR3s include the opening cysteine and the closing phenylalanine or tryptophan. A D gene is named only where the DNA matches it firmly. A row's size may be missing; if present it is once, few, many or a size class.

clone size: NA
V gene: TRBV5-1
J gene: TRBJ2-7
D gene: NA
CDR3 DNA: TGCGCCAGCAGCTTGGGGCCGACATTTTGGAGCTCCTACGAGCAGTACTTC
CDR3 protein: CASSLGPTFWSSYEQYF

clone size: NA
V gene: TRBV16
J gene: TRBJ1-5
D gene: NA
CDR3 DNA: TGTGCCAGCAGCCAATGGACATTTAGCAATCAGCCCCAGCATTTT
CDR3 protein: CASSQWTFSNQPQHF

clone size: NA
V gene: TRBV5-4
J gene: TRBJ2-3
D gene: TRBD2
CDR3 DNA: TGTGCCAGCAGCTTGGAGGGACTAGCAGCAGATACGCAGTATTTT
CDR3 protein: CASSLEGLAADTQYF

clone size: NA
V gene: TRBV9
J gene: TRBJ2-3
D gene: TRBD2
CDR3 DNA: TGTGCCAGCAGCGTAAACCGGGGGGGCACAGATACGCAGTATTTT
CDR3 protein: CASSVNRGGTDTQYF

clone size: once
V gene: TRBV15
J gene: TRBJ2-2
D gene: NA
CDR3 DNA: TGTGCCACCAGCAGAGATGATTACGGGGGCAACACCGGGGAGCTGTTTTTT
CDR3 protein: CATSRDDYGGNTGELFF

clone size: NA
V gene: TRBV5-1
J gene: TRBJ2-2
D gene: TRBD2
CDR3 DNA: TGCGCCAGCAGCAACCGGACTAGCGGGAGCACCGGGGAGCTGTTTTTT
CDR3 protein: CASSNRTSGSTGELFF

clone size: NA
V gene: TRBV27
J gene: TRBJ2-6
D gene: TRBD1
CDR3 DNA: TGTGCCAGCAGCCTAACGGGACAGGGGGCGGCTGGGGCCAACGTCCTGACTTTC
CDR3 protein: CASSLTGQGAAGANVLTF

clone size: NA
V gene: TRBV2
J gene: TRBJ2-3
D gene: NA
CDR3 DNA: TGTGCCAGCCGGACTACCTCTAGCACAGATACGCAGTATTTT
CDR3 protein: CASRTTSSTDTQYF

clone size: NA
V gene: TRBV19
J gene: TRBJ1-5
D gene: NA
CDR3 DNA: TGTGCCAGTAGTATTTTGGCGGATAGCAATCAGCCCCAGCATTTT
CDR3 protein: CASSILADSNQPQHF

clone size: NA
V gene: TRBV4-3
J gene: TRBJ2-5
D gene: TRBD2
CDR3 DNA: TGCGCCAGCAGCCAAGAAAGGACTAGCCTCACGGGAGAGACCCAGTACTTC
CDR3 protein: CASSQERTSLTGETQYF

clone size: NA
V gene: TRBV4-2
J gene: TRBJ1-5
D gene: NA
CDR3 DNA: TGTGCCAGCAGCCAAGGGGTGACAGATATTGGCAATCAGCCCCAGCATTTT
CDR3 protein: CASSQGVTDIGNQPQHF

clone size: NA
V gene: TRBV18
J gene: TRBJ2-7
D gene: NA
CDR3 DNA: TGTGCCAGCTCACCACCGGGCAGGCCTACCTACGAGCAGTACTTC
CDR3 protein: CASSPPGRPTYEQYF

clone size: once
V gene: TRBV28
J gene: TRBJ2-5
D gene: NA
CDR3 DNA: TGTGCCAGCAGTTTCGGCAGGGATAGGGAGACCCAGTACTTC
CDR3 protein: CASSFGRDRETQYF

clone size: NA
V gene: TRBV27
J gene: TRBJ2-1
D gene: NA
CDR3 DNA: TGTGCCAGCGCAGGGGGAGGTGACTACGATGAGCAGTTCTTC
CDR3 protein: CASAGGGDYDEQFF

clone size: once
V gene: TRBV10-3
J gene: TRBJ1-1
D gene: NA
CDR3 DNA: TGTGCCATCGCCCCGAGGCTGGTGAACACTGAAGCTTTCTTT
CDR3 protein: CAIAPRLVNTEAFF

clone size: NA
V gene: TRBV7-6
J gene: TRBJ2-7
D gene: TRBD1
CDR3 DNA: TGTGCCAGCAGCTTAGCGGGACAGGGGGCCTACGAGCAGTACTTC
CDR3 protein: CASSLAGQGAYEQYF

clone size: few
V gene: TRBV5-4
J gene: TRBJ1-2
D gene: NA
CDR3 DNA: TGTGCCAGCAGCCCACAGGGCCTTTATGGCTACACCTTC
CDR3 protein: CASSPQGLYGYTF

clone size: NA
V gene: TRBV7-2
J gene: TRBJ2-1
D gene: NA
CDR3 DNA: TGTGCCAGCAGCCACAGGTCGTTAAGTTACCAAAACAATGAGCAGTTCTTC
CDR3 protein: CASSHRSLSYQNNEQFF

clone size: NA
V gene: TRBV7-9
J gene: TRBJ1-1
D gene: NA
CDR3 DNA: TGTGCCAGCAGCCAAAGGAGTGCTGAAGCTTTCTTT
CDR3 protein: CASSQRSAEAFF

clone size: NA
V gene: TRBV27
J gene: TRBJ2-7
D gene: TRBD1
CDR3 DNA: TGTGCCAGCAGTTTAAAAGGGACAGGGGTCCACGAGCAGTACTTC
CDR3 protein: CASSLKGTGVHEQYF

clone size: NA
V gene: TRBV18
J gene: TRBJ2-5
D gene: TRBD1
CDR3 DNA: TGTGCCAGCTCACCACCATGGACAGGGGCCGAAGAGACCCAGTACTTC
CDR3 protein: CASSPPWTGAEETQYF

clone size: NA
V gene: TRBV7-2
J gene: TRBJ2-1
D gene: NA
CDR3 DNA: TGTGCCAGCAGCCCCCTGCCCCAGGGTATGTCCTACAATGAGCAGTTCTTC
CDR3 protein: CASSPLPQGMSYNEQFF

clone size: NA
V gene: TRBV18
J gene: TRBJ1-2
D gene: TRBD1
CDR3 DNA: TGTGCCAGCTCCACGGAGGGGGCGAACTATGGCTACACCTTC
CDR3 protein: CASSTEGANYGYTF

clone size: NA
V gene: TRBV7-2
J gene: TRBJ2-5
D gene: NA
CDR3 DNA: TGTGCCAGCAGCTCGGACCACATCGGGACCCAGTACTTC
CDR3 protein: CASSSDHIGTQYF

clone size: NA
V gene: TRBV28
J gene: TRBJ2-1
D gene: NA
CDR3 DNA: TGTGCCAGCAGTTTATCCAGGGACCCCTACAATGAGCAGTTCTTC
CDR3 protein: CASSLSRDPYNEQFF

clone size: NA
V gene: TRBV6-5
J gene: TRBJ2-2
D gene: NA
CDR3 DNA: TGTGCCAGCAGTCCCACCATAGACGACACCGGGGAGCTGTTTTTT
CDR3 protein: CASSPTIDDTGELFF

clone size: NA
V gene: TRBV10-2
J gene: TRBJ1-2
D gene: TRBD1
CDR3 DNA: TGCGCCAGCAGCCCACTCCTCGGACAGGGGGTGAGATATAACTATGGCTACACCTTC
CDR3 protein: CASSPLLGQGVRYNYGYTF

clone size: NA
V gene: TRBV5-1
J gene: TRBJ2-2
D gene: TRBD2
CDR3 DNA: TGCGCCAGCAGCAGACCCGGGACTAGCGGGAACAGACGGTGGGAGCTGTTTTTT
CDR3 protein: CASSRPGTSGNRRWELFF

clone size: NA
V gene: TRBV28
J gene: TRBJ2-5
D gene: NA
CDR3 DNA: TGTGCCAGCGGGGGAGGGGGGTTGGAGACCCAGTACTTC
CDR3 protein: CASGGGGLETQYF

clone size: NA
V gene: TRBV19
J gene: TRBJ2-1
D gene: TRBD2
CDR3 DNA: TGTGCCACCCCATCGCGGGGGGCGCCTTCCTACAATGAGCAGTTCTTC
CDR3 protein: CATPSRGAPSYNEQFF

clone size: NA
V gene: TRBV7-7
J gene: TRBJ1-5
D gene: TRBD1
CDR3 DNA: TGTGCTAGCACCTCCGGGACAGTCTTCTGTCAGCCCCAGCATTTT
CDR3 protein: CASTSGTVFCQPQHF

clone size: once
V gene: TRBV11-2
J gene: TRBJ2-1
D gene: TRBD2
CDR3 DNA: TGTGCCAGCAGCTTTTTAAGGGGAGGGCTACGGGGTGAGCAGTTCTTC
CDR3 protein: CASSFLRGGLRGEQFF

clone size: few
V gene: TRBV29-1
J gene: TRBJ1-1
D gene: NA
CDR3 DNA: TGCAGCGCCAGCTCGGGGGGGAACACTGAAGCTTTCTTT
CDR3 protein: CSASSGGNTEAFF

clone size: NA
V gene: TRBV5-6
J gene: TRBJ2-7
D gene: TRBD1
CDR3 DNA: TGTGCCAGCAGCCGGTATACAGGGGCCTTGCACGAGCAGTACTTC
CDR3 protein: CASSRYTGALHEQYF

clone size: NA
V gene: TRBV18
J gene: TRBJ1-2
D gene: NA
CDR3 DNA: TGTGCCAGCTCACCACCGAATCGTCCAGATACCTATGGCTACACCTTC
CDR3 protein: CASSPPNRPDTYGYTF

clone size: NA
V gene: TRBV19
J gene: TRBJ2-2
D gene: TRBD1
CDR3 DNA: TGTGCCAGTAGTCATCCCAGGGGGCAGGGGACCGGGGAGCTGTTTTTT
CDR3 protein: CASSHPRGQGTGELFF

clone size: NA
V gene: TRBV7-2
J gene: TRBJ2-7
D gene: TRBD1
CDR3 DNA: TGTGCCAGCAGCTCTATGACAGGGGCCAACGAGCAGTACTTC
CDR3 protein: CASSSMTGANEQYF

clone size: NA
V gene: TRBV5-1
J gene: TRBJ2-7
D gene: NA
CDR3 DNA: TGCGCCAGCAGGACGGAGGGCCCCAGCTCCTACGAGCAGTACTTC
CDR3 protein: CASRTEGPSSYEQYF

clone size: NA
V gene: TRBV7-9
J gene: TRBJ2-7
D gene: TRBD1
CDR3 DNA: TGTGCCAGCAGCTTGACAGGGGGCTACGAGCAGTACTTC
CDR3 protein: CASSLTGGYEQYF

clone size: NA
V gene: TRBV29-1
J gene: TRBJ2-3
D gene: NA
CDR3 DNA: TGCAGCGTTTCTAGCACAGATACGCAGTATTTT
CDR3 protein: CSVSSTDTQYF

clone size: NA
V gene: TRBV2
J gene: TRBJ1-5
D gene: TRBD1
CDR3 DNA: TGTGCCAGCAGGGCGACAGGGGGTCCTAGCAATCAGCCCCAGCATTTT
CDR3 protein: CASRATGGPSNQPQHF

clone size: NA
V gene: TRBV5-1
J gene: TRBJ2-3
D gene: NA
CDR3 DNA: TGCGCCAGCAGCTACCAGGGACCCCCGGATACGCAGTATTTT
CDR3 protein: CASSYQGPPDTQYF

clone size: NA
V gene: TRBV7-8
J gene: TRBJ1-2
D gene: TRBD1
CDR3 DNA: TGTGCCAGCAGCCCAGGGGGGGGAAGTGGCTACACCTTC
CDR3 protein: CASSPGGGSGYTF

clone size: NA
V gene: TRBV28
J gene: TRBJ2-4
D gene: TRBD1
CDR3 DNA: TGTGCCAGCACACGGACAGGGGGAATAGTTGGCATTCAGTACTTC
CDR3 protein: CASTRTGGIVGIQYF

clone size: NA
V gene: TRBV30
J gene: TRBJ2-3
D gene: NA
CDR3 DNA: TGTGCCTGGTTGGTCCGGGGGACGCAGTATTTT
CDR3 protein: CAWLVRGTQYF

clone size: NA
V gene: TRBV7-2
J gene: TRBJ2-1
D gene: NA
CDR3 DNA: TGTGCCAGCAGCTTAGTGAACAATGAGCAGTTCTTC
CDR3 protein: CASSLVNNEQFF

clone size: NA
V gene: TRBV10-3
J gene: TRBJ2-7
D gene: TRBD2
CDR3 DNA: TGTGCCATCAGTGCGGGGGGACTAGCGGCCTACGAGCAGTACTTC
CDR3 protein: CAISAGGLAAYEQYF

clone size: NA
V gene: TRBV7-6
J gene: TRBJ2-3
D gene: NA
CDR3 DNA: TGTGCCAGCTGGAAGGGGGACGGGGCAGATACGCAGTATTTT
CDR3 protein: CASWKGDGADTQYF

clone size: NA
V gene: TRBV7-9
J gene: TRBJ2-3
D gene: TRBD2
CDR3 DNA: TGTGCCAGCAGCCTAACTAGCGGGAGCACAGATACGCAGTATTTT
CDR3 protein: CASSLTSGSTDTQYF

clone size: NA
V gene: TRBV7-9
J gene: TRBJ2-5
D gene: TRBD1
CDR3 DNA: TGTGCCGTCAGACAGGGTGATATAGAGACCCAGTACTTC
CDR3 protein: CAVRQGDIETQYF

clone size: NA
V gene: TRBV9
J gene: TRBJ2-3
D gene: TRBD2
CDR3 DNA: TGTGCCAGCAGCCTCCGCGGGACTAGCGGCACAGATACGCAGTATTTT
CDR3 protein: CASSLRGTSGTDTQYF

clone size: NA
V gene: TRBV7-2
J gene: TRBJ2-1
D gene: TRBD1
CDR3 DNA: TGTGCCAGCAGCTTGCAGGGGGCTGGGCAGTTCTTC
CDR3 protein: CASSLQGAGQFF

clone size: few
V gene: TRBV7-8
J gene: TRBJ2-6
D gene: NA
CDR3 DNA: TGTGCCAGCACCCGAGGGCACGCCACCTCTGGGGCCAACGTCCTGACTTTC
CDR3 protein: CASTRGHATSGANVLTF

clone size: NA
V gene: TRBV19
J gene: TRBJ2-7
D gene: TRBD2
CDR3 DNA: TGTGCCAGTACCCGGACTAGCGGGCCCTACGAGCAGTACTTC
CDR3 protein: CASTRTSGPYEQYF

clone size: NA
V gene: TRBV6-1
J gene: TRBJ2-5
D gene: TRBD2
CDR3 DNA: TGTGCCAGCAGTGGTCTAGCGGGAGGGGGGGAGACCCAGTACTTC
CDR3 protein: CASSGLAGGGETQYF

clone size: NA
V gene: TRBV6-5
J gene: TRBJ1-2
D gene: TRBD1
CDR3 DNA: TGTGCCAGCAAATCGGGACAGGGTGGTGGCTACACCTTC
CDR3 protein: CASKSGQGGGYTF

clone size: once
V gene: TRBV5-1
J gene: TRBJ2-3
D gene: TRBD2
CDR3 DNA: TGCGCCAGCAGCTTTGGCCCACTAGCGGGGGACACAGATACGCAGTATTTT
CDR3 protein: CASSFGPLAGDTDTQYF

clone size: NA
V gene: TRBV15
J gene: TRBJ2-3
D gene: TRBD1
CDR3 DNA: TGTGCCACCAGCAGGGAGACAGGGGGCACAGATACGCAGTATTTT
CDR3 protein: CATSRETGGTDTQYF